Here is one T cell receptor beta chain with its context. This sample is drawn from a study of T cell changes during pregnancy in multiple sclerosis. Method: immunoSEQ multiplex PCR; TCRdb's copy keeps in-frame clones and lacks some. The sample yields more than 85,000 clones, roughly 93% seen once. The CDR3 extends over 15 amino acids. J lost 1 base, V lost 6 bases, and 4 bases had no gene match. From germline, CDR1 is SNHLY and CDR2 FYNNEI. The input for sequencing was peripheral blood, taken in the third trimester of pregnancy. The chain combines TRBV2 with TRBJ2-5; 11 bases map to TRBD2. The receptor was derived from a female donor in good health, enrolled as a control in a pregnancy study. The chain's CDR3 is CASSLAGGAQETQYF. The DNA for the CDR3 is TGTGCCAGCAGCTTAGCGGGGGGGGCCCAAGAGACCCAGTACTTC. The full variable domain, with the rest looked up from reference TRBV2 and TRBJ2-5, is EPEVTQTPSHQVTQMGQEVILRCVPISNHLYFYWYRQILGQKVEFLVSFYNNEISEKSEIFDDQFSVERPDGSNFTLKIRSTKLEDSAMYFCASSLAGGAQETQYFGPGTRLLVL.